The clone carrying this TCR beta chain was counted between two and nine times. Antigen unknown. These data are taken from a study of CD8 T cells in ankylosing spondylitis. Broader study findings: About 8 highly homologous variants formed a TCR beta motif that appeared characteristic of ankylosing spondylitis blood. Clones linked to disease were reported to show significant enrichment in matched ankylosing spondylitis synovial fluid.

TCRdb re-derived calls from the 5' RACE reads in MiXCR, one entry per CDR3 protein. This table has 750,000 to 850,000 distinct CDR3 sequences, approximately 12% appearing once. Germline V CDR1 and CDR2: SQVTM, ANQGSEA. The ends were cut back, 8 bases at V and 5 bases at J, with 16 bases in the middle. CDR3 length: 13 amino acids. The sequence was collected from a male donor with ankylosing spondylitis. Sequencing was performed on blood, either unsorted or a sorted T cell fraction (not recorded which). The rearrangement links TRBV29-1 to TRBJ2-4; tentatively, D is TRBD2 (6 bases). DNA of the CDR3: TGCAGCACCTATAGCTGGGGGGAAAACATTCAGTACTTC. As protein: CSTYSWGENIQYF. Variable domain in full (rest from reference TRBV29-1 and TRBJ2-4): SAVISQKPSRDICQRGTSLTIQCQVDSQVTMMFWYRQQPGQSLTLIATANQGSEATYESGFVIDKFPISRPNLTFSTLTVSNMSPEDSSIYLCSTYSWGENIQYFGAGTRLSVL.